These 6 T cell receptor beta chains were sequenced from one sample in a study of CD8 T cells in ankylosing spondylitis. Notes on the study in general: Typical of ankylosing spondylitis blood, it appeared, was a TCR beta motif of roughly eight highly homologous variants.

No cognate antigen is known for these TCRs. TCRdb fed the 5' RACE reads into MiXCR, producing one record per CDR3 protein. This sample has 670,000 or so distinct CDR3 sequences; around 17% occur once, and the top ten carry under 20%. Sequencing was performed on blood, either unsorted or a sorted T cell fraction (not recorded which). These receptor sequences come from a male donor with ankylosing spondylitis.

This rearrangement joins TRBV24-1 to TRBJ2-1; TRBD1 is a possible D gene (5 bases). The CDR3 length is 12 residues. V was shortened by 5 bases and J by 8 bases, with 9 bases between the two germline ends. Germline-derived CDR1 and CDR2 are KGHDR and SFDVKD. The DNA of the CDR3 is TGTGCCACCAGTGCCGTGGGGCATGAGCAGTTCTTC. As protein: CATSAVGHEQFF.

The rearrangement links TRBV4-2 to TRBJ2-1; D gene uncertain. Per germline, CDR1 LGHNA and CDR2 YNFKEQ. The CDR3 consists of 14 residues. Trimming stripped 2 bases from V and 12 bases from J, with 17 bases between. The chain's CDR3 is CASSQSTETRRQFF. The DNA of the CDR3 is TGTGCCAGCAGCCAATCCACCGAGACGAGGCGGCAGTTCTTC.

CDR3 sequence: CASGAGGPQETQYF. CDR3 DNA sequence: TGTGCCAGCGGAGCGGGGGGGCCACAAGAGACCCAGTACTTC. V and J are TRBV11-2 and TRBJ2-5; TRBD2 aligns across 10 bases. Germline lookup yields CDR1 SGHAT and CDR2 FQNNGV. V trimming: 8 bases; J trimming: 2 bases; junction bases outside the gene matches: 5. CDR3 length: 14 residues.

The chain joins TRBV12-3 or TRBV12-4 to TRBJ1-6, with TRBD1 matching 9 bases. The CDR3 totals 15 residues. The ends lost 6 bases at V and 9 bases at J; junction bases unmatched: 9. The CDR3 sequence is CASSSQGQGFSPLHF. Here the CDR3 DNA reads TGTGCCAGCAGCTCCCAGGGACAGGGTTTTTCACCCCTCCACTTT.

This clonotype has a count of ten or more. The chain is built from TRBV5-1 and TRBJ1-1; the D gene is possibly TRBD1 (5 bases). Germline loops: CDR1 SGHRS, CDR2 YFSETQ. The CDR3 has 15 residues. The V and J ends lost 4 bases and 3 bases respectively, with 16 bases between them. The CDR3 DNA sequence: TGCGCCAGCAGCCCGGAACCGGGGCCTGACACTGAAGCTTTCTTT. This codes for CASSPEPGPDTEAFF.

This clonotype was seen a few times. This rearrangement joins TRBV12-3 or TRBV12-4 to TRBJ2-7; D not certain. Trimming left V 5 bases short and J 5 bases short, with 16 bases between. The CDR3 has 14 amino acids. This CDR3 reads CASSLHTTRDEQYF. In DNA form, the CDR3 reads TGTGCCAGCAGTCTACACACCACCCGCGACGAGCAGTACTTC.